Below are 26 T cell receptor beta chains sequenced from a single sample in a study of blood T cell repertoires in COVID-19. Produced via immunoSEQ multiplex PCR; TCRdb's table is partial and in-frame only. The table shows about 200,000 clones, with approximately 81% occurring only once. Sequenced material: peripheral blood. The receptors derive from a woman older than 75 with acute or convalescent COVID-19.

This chain uses TRBV5-4 with TRBJ1-2; 9 positions agree with TRBD1. Trimming at V came to 3 bases and at J to 5 bases, leaving 14 bases not matched to a gene. Germline V lookup: CDR1 SGHNT, CDR2 YYREEE (reference sequence). The CDR3 is made up of 17 amino acids. The CDR3 DNA sequence: TGTGCCAGCAGCTCCGCAGTTACAGGGGGCGCTCGGTATGGCTACACCTTC. The encoded protein is CASSSAVTGGARYGYTF.

The chain has TRBV6-2 or TRBV6-3 and TRBJ2-1, with TRBD2 identical over 14 bases. Germline values: CDR1 MNHEY, CDR2 SVGEGT. J was trimmed by 6 bases and V by 2 bases; bases with no gene match: 9. This CDR3 contains 18 residues. The CDR3 sequence: CASSYEGTSGGQINEQFF. In DNA, the CDR3 is TGTGCCAGCAGTTACGAGGGGACTAGCGGGGGCCAAATCAATGAGCAGTTCTTC.

The chain recombines TRBV29-1 with TRBJ1-1, with D possibly being TRBD1 (5 bases). V was clipped by 0 bases and J by 1 base, with 9 bases between them. Per the germline V gene, CDR1 is SQVTM and CDR2 is ANQGSEA. The CDR3 loop spans 14 amino acids. In DNA form, the CDR3 reads TGCAGCGTTGAAGAGGGGGGAGGGAACACTGAAGCTTTCTTT. This gives the protein CSVEEGGGNTEAFF.

The rearrangement uses TRBV7-9 and TRBJ2-2, with TRBD2 as a possible D gene (7 bases). Between the trimmed V and J ends, which lost 5 bases and 5 bases, there was a span of 18 bases. Germline V lookup: CDR1 SEHNR, CDR2 FQNEAQ (reference sequence). CDR3 length equals 16 residues. CDR3 in amino acids: CASSPRSGTSTGELFF. For the CDR3, the DNA is TGTGCCAGCAGCCCCAGGAGCGGGACAAGTACCGGGGAGCTGTTTTTT.

The chain combines TRBV7-9 with TRBJ1-1; unclear D gene. The CDR3 spans 13 residues. Germline V gene sequence: CDR1 SEHNR, CDR2 FQNEAQ (reference sequence). V lost 1 base, J lost 1 base, and 4 bases lay in between. The CDR3 here is CASSLVWNTEAFF. Here the CDR3 DNA reads TGTGCCAGCAGCTTAGTCTGGAACACTGAAGCTTTCTTT.

This clone was seen a few times. The chain employs TRBV7-9 and TRBJ1-5; D unclear. Germline CDR1 reads SEHNR; CDR2 reads FQNEAQ (reference sequence). Trimming pared 4 bases from V and 9 bases from J, leaving 13 bases between. This CDR3 has 13 amino acids. CDR3 nucleotides: TGTGCCAGCAGCTCGGGGTGGAATAGGCCCCAGCATTTT. This codes for CASSSGWNRPQHF.

CDR3: CASSIEGNSYEQYF. As DNA, the CDR3 is TGTGCCAGTAGTATAGAGGGCAACTCCTACGAGCAGTACTTC. The chain is built from TRBV19 and TRBJ2-7; D gene unclear. Per germline, CDR1 LNHDA and CDR2 SQIVND (reference sequence). The V end lost 0 bases, the J end lost 0 bases, and 6 bases lay between the germline ends. This CDR3 comprises 14 residues.

This rearrangement joins TRBV6-2 or TRBV6-3 to TRBJ1-5; no clear D. Germline V CDR1 and CDR2: MNHEY, SVGEGT. V shed 5 bases and J shed 2 bases, with 10 bases lying between them. This CDR3 contains 14 residues. CDR3 sequence: CASSQIIGNQPQHF. CDR3 bases: TGTGCCAGCAGTCAGATAATCGGCAATCAGCCCCAGCATTTT.

This clone was seen only once. CDR3 in amino acids: CASKGQGNTEAFF. The CDR3 region has the DNA TGTGCCAGCAAGGGACAGGGGAACACTGAAGCTTTCTTT. This chain uses TRBV7-9 with TRBJ1-1; the match to TRBD1 covers 9 bases. With 7 bases clipped from V and 1 base from J, the junction kept 1 base outside the gene matches. CDR1 is SEHNR, CDR2 FQNEAQ, per germline (reference sequence). There are 13 residues in the CDR3.

The genes are TRBV7-9 and TRBJ2-6; 7 bases are a match to TRBD1. The germline CDR1 and CDR2 sequences are SEHNR and FQNEAQ (reference sequence). The CDR3 runs 14 residues. V was pared by 11 bases and J by 2 bases, with 6 bases of the junction left unmatched. This CDR3 reads CAVSGGPGANVLTF. The CDR3 nucleotides read TGTGCCGTTTCAGGGGGACCTGGGGCCAACGTCCTGACTTTC.

J is TRBJ1-1 and V is TRBV27, with a tentative D call TRBD1 (5 bases). CDR1 and CDR2 (germline): MNHEY, SMNVEV (reference sequence). The CDR3 consists of 13 residues. V lost 4 bases and J lost 6, with 12 bases in between. Here the CDR3 DNA reads TGTGCCAGCAGTTCGGGACTGGCCTCTGAAGCTTTCTTT. It translates to CASSSGLASEAFF.

The rearrangement joins TRBV5-1 to TRBJ2-7; maybe TRBD2 (5 bases). Germline V CDR1 and CDR2: SGHRS, YFSETQ. The CDR3 extends over 14 amino acids. V was clipped by 2 bases and J by 2 bases, with 11 bases between them. DNA for the CDR3: TGCGCCAGCAGCTTCGGTAGGGAGACCTACGAGCAGTACTTC. It encodes CASSFGRETYEQYF.

The rearrangement joins TRBV11-1 to TRBJ2-5; 9 bases align to TRBD1. Germline-derived CDR1 and CDR2 are SGHAT and FQDESV (reference sequence). With V trimmed by 5 bases and J by 3 bases, 4 bases remained unmatched. The CDR3 has 14 amino acids. CDR3 in amino acids: CASSPRDREETQYF. CDR3 bases: TGTGCCAGCAGCCCCCGGGACAGGGAAGAGACCCAGTACTTC.

The V and J genes are TRBV28 and TRBJ2-6; D is perhaps TRBD1 (6 bases). Germline CDR1 is MDHEN and CDR2 is SYDVKM. Deletions cut 7 bases from V and 0 bases from J, with 10 bases between. This CDR3 spans 15 amino acids. As DNA, the CDR3 is TGTGCCAGCACCCTACAGGGCTCTGGGGCCAACGTCCTGACTTTC. Amino acids: CASTLQGSGANVLTF.

The chain joins TRBV5-1 to TRBJ1-1; 8 bases fit TRBD1. Germline CDR1 reads SGHRS; CDR2 reads YFSETQ. This CDR3 is built from 14 residues. The J segment lost 2 bases and the V segment lost 3 bases, leaving 3 bases of the junction unmatched. CDR3 loop: CASSSDRANTEAFF. The CDR3 DNA follows: TGCGCCAGCAGCTCGGACAGGGCCAACACTGAAGCTTTCTTT.

The CDR3 DNA reads TGTGCCACCCAAGGGACAGTCAATCAGCCCCAGCATTTT. It yields the protein CATQGTVNQPQHF. The chain links TRBV19 to TRBJ1-5, with 7 nucleotides matching TRBD1. There are 13 residues in the CDR3. Trimming at V came to 10 bases and at J to 3 bases, leaving 6 bases not matched to a gene. Looked up from germline, CDR1 is LNHDA and CDR2 is SQIVND (reference sequence).

This clone was detected a few times. The chain couples TRBV10-3 to TRBJ2-2, with D perhaps TRBD2 (5 bases). This CDR3 has 15 amino acids. CDR1 ENHRY and CDR2 SYGVKD come from the germline V gene. V lost 11 bases to trimming and J lost 3 bases, with 19 bases between them. The CDR3 DNA sequence: TGTGCCCTAAGGCCGGGGAAGGGTGACACCGGGGAGCTGTTTTTT. Translating gives CALRPGKGDTGELFF.

The chain employs TRBV15 and TRBJ1-5; D remains unclear. Germline CDR1 reads LNHNV; CDR2 reads YYDKDF (reference sequence). The CDR3 is made up of 13 amino acids. The V end was cut by 0 bases, the J end by 7 bases, with 7 bases between. The CDR3 DNA follows: TGTGCCACCAGCAGAGATCCCGCGCAGCCCCAGCATTTT. It specifies CATSRDPAQPQHF.

This clone was detected only a few times. A read error may produce the germline difference seen at one junction end. The CDR3 DNA follows: TGTGCCATCAGTGGGGGGACAGGGACCACGTTCTTC. Translating it yields CAISGGTGTTFF. The chain joins TRBV10-3 to TRBJ2-7; TRBD1 agrees at 9 bases. CDR3 length: 12 residues. CDR1 is ENHRY and CDR2 is SYGVKD in the germline V gene.

This clone came up a few times. The V call is TRBV4-3, the J call TRBJ1-5; maybe TRBD1 (6 bases). V lost 4 bases, J lost 0 bases, and 13 bases lay in between. Germline-derived CDR1 and CDR2 are LGHNA and YSLEER. There are 16 residues in the CDR3. The CDR3 sequence: CASSLDRFNSNQPQHF. CDR3 nucleotide sequence: TGCGCCAGCAGCCTGGACAGATTTAATAGCAATCAGCCCCAGCATTTT.

V gene TRBV6-5 combines with J gene TRBJ2-7, with 10 bases lining up with TRBD2. Germline CDR1 reads MNHEY; CDR2 reads SVGAGI. The junction had 5 bases not matched to a gene; V was cut back by 0 bases and J by 6 bases. CDR3 length: 15 amino acids. In DNA form, the CDR3 reads TGTGCCAGCAGTTACTCGGGGACTAGCGTTTTCGAGCAGTACTTC. Protein: CASSYSGTSVFEQYF.

This clone was observed a few times. This rearrangement joins TRBV19 to TRBJ1-6; TRBD1 matches 8 bases. The V segment lost 9 bases and the J segment 7 bases; nucleotides outside the gene matches: 8. Germline values: CDR1 LNHDA, CDR2 SQIVND (reference sequence). CDR3 length: 14 residues. Here the CDR3 reads CASQRQGINSPLHF. Written as DNA, the CDR3 is TGTGCCAGCCAAAGACAGGGGATCAATTCACCCCTCCACTTT.

The chain carries TRBV5-1 and TRBJ1-6; 8 bases line up with TRBD1. The trim removed 3 bases at V and 0 bases at J, leaving 5 bases unmatched. CDR3 length: 17 amino acids. Germline V gives CDR1 SGHRS, CDR2 YFSETQ. The CDR3 DNA sequence: TGCGCCAGCAGCTCCGGACAGGGAATCTCCTATAATTCACCCCTCCACTTT. Its protein is CASSSGQGISYNSPLHF.

This clone was seen only a few times. The rearrangement uses TRBV5-1 and TRBJ1-1; 7 nucleotides align to TRBD1. Germline values: CDR1 SGHRS, CDR2 YFSETQ. There are 16 residues in the CDR3. Trimming cost V 2 bases and J 0 bases; bases outside gene matches: 7. CDR3: CASSLQTGLLNTEAFF. DNA for the CDR3: TGCGCCAGCAGCTTACAGACAGGGCTGCTGAACACTGAAGCTTTCTTT.

The chain links TRBV19 to TRBJ1-2; D call uncertain. Germline CDR1 LNHDA, CDR2 SQIVND (reference sequence). V shed 7 bases and J shed 8 bases, with 20 bases lying between them. This CDR3 spans 14 amino acids. CDR3 DNA sequence: TGTGCCAGTACCCTCGTGGGAGAGTTTGGCGGCTACACCTTC. It codes for CASTLVGEFGGYTF.

There are a few counts of this clone. The chain joins TRBV24-1 to TRBJ1-5; D call uncertain. The CDR3 has 12 amino acids. Germline V gives CDR1 KGHDR, CDR2 SFDVKD. The germline V and J ends were trimmed by 2 bases and 13 bases, with 11 bases remaining between them. The CDR3 region is CATSDSGNPQHF. CDR3 in DNA: TGTGCCACCAGTGATTCGGGGAACCCGCAGCATTTT.